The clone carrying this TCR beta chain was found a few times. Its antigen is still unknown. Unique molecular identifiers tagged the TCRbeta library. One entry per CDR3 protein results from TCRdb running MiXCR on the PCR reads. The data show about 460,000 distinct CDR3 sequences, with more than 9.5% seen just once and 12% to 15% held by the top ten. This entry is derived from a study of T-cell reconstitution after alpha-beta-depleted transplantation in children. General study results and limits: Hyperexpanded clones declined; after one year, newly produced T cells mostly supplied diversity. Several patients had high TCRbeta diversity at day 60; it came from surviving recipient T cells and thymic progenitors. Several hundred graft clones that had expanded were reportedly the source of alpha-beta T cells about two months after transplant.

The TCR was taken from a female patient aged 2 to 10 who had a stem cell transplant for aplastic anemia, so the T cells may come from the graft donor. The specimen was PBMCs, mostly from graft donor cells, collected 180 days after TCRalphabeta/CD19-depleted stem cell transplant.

The CDR3 loop reads CASSSLNSPLHF. The DNA of the CDR3 is TGTGCCAGCAGCTCCCTAAATTCACCCCTCCACTTT. The chain employs TRBV7-2 and TRBJ1-6; D call uncertain. The CDR3 consists of 12 residues. The V gene's germline CDR1 is SGHTA and CDR2 FQGNSA. The germline V and J ends were trimmed by 4 bases and 7 bases, with 5 bases remaining between them.